These 9 T cell receptor beta chains were sequenced from one sample in a study of spatial heterogeneity in lung cancer (dated by TCRdb to about 2019). The library came from 5' RACE. For sequencing, a NextSeq 500 was employed. The raw public data were reprocessed by TCRdb itself: fastp quality trimming at Q25, MiXCR clonotype calling, in-frame beta chains only. Rows with a matching CDR3 protein are joined into one entry that keeps the most common DNA and genes. The sample table shows roughly 46,000 distinct CDR3 sequences, and 12% are seen once. Around 39% of the sample goes to the ten largest clones. The time point label corresponds to: sample taken at primary tumor resection. For TCR sequencing, whole RNA was extracted from tumor and nontumor lung tissue, or from cryopreserved PBMC samples, and no cell sorting was done. This specimen was PBMCs, taken at surgery. The receptors come from a female donor with early-stage non-small cell lung cancer.

The chain recombines TRBV4-3 with TRBJ2-2, with 12 bases aligning to TRBD2. The CDR3 has 17 residues. Germline trimming cut 0 bases from V and 4 bases from J; bases unmatched to any gene: 3. Germline values: CDR1 LGHNA, CDR2 YSLEER. This chain's CDR3 is CASSQDSGLAGTGELFF. CDR3 coding DNA: TGCGCCAGCAGCCAAGATTCGGGACTAGCGGGCACCGGGGAGCTGTTTTTT.

V gene TRBV7-9 combines with J gene TRBJ2-1; 7 positions match TRBD1. CDR1 and CDR2 from the germline V gene are SEHNR and FQNEAQ (reference sequence). This CDR3 has 13 residues. After removal of 5 bases from V and 5 bases from J, the junction contained 3 bases not matched to a gene. CDR3 sequence reads: CASSPTGDNEQFF. DNA for the CDR3: TGTGCCAGCAGCCCTACAGGGGACAATGAGCAGTTCTTC.

This clonotype was recorded at least ten times. CDR3 sequence: CASSTGQGDTGELFF. The DNA of the CDR3 is TGTGCCAGCAGCACTGGACAGGGGGACACCGGGGAGCTGTTTTTT. V usage is TRBV7-9 and J usage is TRBJ2-2, with 10 bases lining up with TRBD1. CDR1 and CDR2 (germline): SEHNR, FQNEAQ (reference sequence). With 5 bases clipped from V and 3 bases from J, the junction kept 3 bases outside the gene matches. The CDR3 contains 15 residues.

This rearrangement joins TRBV6-2 or TRBV6-3 to TRBJ2-3; no clear D gene. CDR1 is MNHEY and CDR2 is SVGEGT in the germline V gene. V was pared by 6 bases and J by 5 bases, with 12 bases between. The CDR3 is made up of 13 amino acids. CDR3 region: CASRRSGIDTQYF. CDR3 DNA sequence: TGTGCCAGCAGGAGGAGTGGAATAGATACGCAGTATTTT.

In this sample, this clonotype turned up a few times. This rearrangement joins TRBV28 to TRBJ2-1, with D perhaps TRBD2 (6 bases). Trimming left V 11 bases short and J 8 bases short, with 10 bases between. Germline loops: CDR1 MDHEN, CDR2 SYDVKM. The CDR3 runs to 10 residues. The CDR3 nucleotides are TGTGCCTCCGGGAGCGATGAGCAGTTCTTC. This translates into CASGSDEQFF.

This clonotype was counted only a few times. This chain connects TRBV20-1 to TRBJ1-2; D remains unclear. V was shortened by 4 bases and J by 8 bases, with 14 bases between the two germline ends. Germline lookup yields CDR1 DFQATT and CDR2 SNEGSKA (reference sequence). This CDR3 spans 12 amino acids. The CDR3 spells CSAKDWADGYTF. CDR3 DNA sequence: TGCAGTGCTAAGGACTGGGCGGACGGCTACACCTTC.

CDR3 bases: TGTGCCAGCTCACCACCGTCACAGGGGATTTATGAGACCCAGTACTTC. Its translation: CASSPPSQGIYETQYF. The genes are TRBV18 and TRBJ2-5; 7 nucleotides match TRBD1. With V trimmed by 0 bases and J by 5 bases, 9 bases remained unmatched. Germline V gives CDR1 KGHSH, CDR2 LQKENI. The CDR3 consists of 16 residues.

This clonotype was counted only a few times. The J gene is TRBJ2-1, the V gene TRBV19; D remains ambiguous. This CDR3 contains 13 residues. Trimming pared 4 bases from V and 5 bases from J, leaving 9 bases between. Per the germline V gene, CDR1 is LNHDA and CDR2 is SQIVND (reference sequence). The CDR3 DNA is TGTGCCAGTAGTAAGGGTGTCGACAATGAGCAGTTCTTC. Translated, it gives CASSKGVDNEQFF.

The chain joins TRBV12-3 or TRBV12-4 to TRBJ2-7; 8 bases line up with TRBD1. The CDR3 totals 14 residues. V lost 6 bases and J lost 0; bases outside the gene matches: 4. In DNA, the CDR3 is TGTGCCAGCAGGATGGACAGGGTCTCCTACGAGCAGTACTTC. It specifies CASRMDRVSYEQYF.